This TCR beta chain was found in a study of regulatory T cells in long-lasting Graves disease. Time point noted: persistent/refractory GD, antithyroid drugs over 5 years with positive TRAb. RNA extracted from PBMCs served as the sequencing template. This clonotype was observed at least ten times. Antigen: not known. To make TCR beta libraries, researchers used iRepertoire HTBI primers and Arm-PCR of CDR3 regions. TCRdb reprocessed the multiplex PCR reads via MiXCR and lists one record per CDR3 protein. The sample holds roughly 470,000 distinct CDR3 sequences; around 20% are singletons and the top ten take roughly 8%. Germline values: CDR1 MNHEY, CDR2 SVGEGT. This CDR3 spans 13 amino acids. V lost 2 bases to trimming and J lost 4 bases; unmatched junction nucleotides: 1. Study-wide findings and caveats: A reduction in accuracy may have resulted from the small sample size.

This specimen consisted of peripheral blood mononuclear cells (PBMCs), obtained when the disease was refractory, from a patient treated with antithyroid drugs. The receptor was derived from a female donor with Graves disease. The V gene is TRBV6-2 or TRBV6-3, the J gene TRBJ2-5, with 7 bases aligning to TRBD1. The CDR3 bases are TGTGCCAGCAGTTACAGGGGGCCAGAGACCCAGTACTTC. As protein: CASSYRGPETQYF.